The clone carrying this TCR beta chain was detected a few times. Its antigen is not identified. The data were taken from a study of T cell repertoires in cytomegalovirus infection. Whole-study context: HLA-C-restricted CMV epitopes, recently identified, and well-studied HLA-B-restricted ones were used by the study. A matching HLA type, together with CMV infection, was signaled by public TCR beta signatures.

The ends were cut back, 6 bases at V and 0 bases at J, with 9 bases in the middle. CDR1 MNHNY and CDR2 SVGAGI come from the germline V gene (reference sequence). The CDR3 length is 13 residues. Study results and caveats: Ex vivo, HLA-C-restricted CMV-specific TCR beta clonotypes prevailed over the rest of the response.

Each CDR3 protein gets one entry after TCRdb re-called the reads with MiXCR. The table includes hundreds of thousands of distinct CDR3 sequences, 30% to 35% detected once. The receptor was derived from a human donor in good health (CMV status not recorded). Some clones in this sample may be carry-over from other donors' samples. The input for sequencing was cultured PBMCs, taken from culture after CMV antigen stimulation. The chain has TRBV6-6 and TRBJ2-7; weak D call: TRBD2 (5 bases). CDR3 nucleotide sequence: TGTGCCAGCAGGTTTAGCGTCTCCTACGAGCAGTACTTC. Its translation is CASRFSVSYEQYF.